The 21 T cell receptor beta chains given below trace back to one sample, sequenced in a study of blood T cell repertoires in COVID-19. TCRdb keeps only in-frame clones here, not all; method: immunoSEQ multiplex PCR. The data show about 300,000 clones, 75% to 90% seen once. The sample taken for sequencing was PBMCs or T cells enriched from blood (not recorded which). The source is a woman in her 30s who had been exposed to COVID-19.

This clone turned up a few times. J is TRBJ2-7 and V is TRBV18, with 7 bases identical to TRBD1. V lost 3 bases and J lost 7; bases outside the gene matches: 3. From germline, CDR1 is KGHSH and CDR2 LQKENI. The CDR3 loop spans 12 amino acids. The CDR3 DNA reads TGTGCCAGCTCACCGGACAGGCTGGAGCAGTACTTC. It translates to CASSPDRLEQYF.

The chain uses TRBV5-6 and TRBJ2-7; 7 nucleotides agree with TRBD2. Germline loops: CDR1 SGHDT, CDR2 YYEEEE. The CDR3 is made up of 16 amino acids. With 0 bases clipped from V and 6 bases from J, the junction kept 12 bases outside the gene matches. The CDR3 protein is CASSLDWTRGGGEQYF. CDR3 DNA: TGTGCCAGCAGCTTGGATTGGACGCGCGGGGGTGGCGAGCAGTACTTC. The full variable domain, completed using reference TRBV5-6 and TRBJ2-7, is DAGVTQSPTHLIKTRGQQVTLRCSPKSGHDTVSWYQQALGQGPQFIFQYYEEEERQRGNFPDRFSGHQFPNYSSELNVNALLLGDSALYLCASSLDWTRGGGEQYFGPGTRLTVT.

The chain recombines TRBV5-1 with TRBJ1-1; TRBD1 is a possible D gene (5 bases). The germline V gene encodes CDR1 SGHRS and CDR2 YFSETQ. Trimming took 0 bases from V and 4 from J, leaving 13 bases between them. This CDR3 contains 15 residues. DNA of the CDR3: TGCGCCAGCAGCTTGGCGTACGGGGGTGGCACTGAAGCTTTCTTT. Its translation is CASSLAYGGGTEAFF.

This clone was found a few times. The chain couples TRBV27 to TRBJ1-6, with 8 bases that match TRBD1. The junction had 4 bases not matched to a gene; V was cut back by 7 bases and J by 8 bases. The CDR3 is 13 residues long. From germline, CDR1 is MNHEY and CDR2 SMNVEV (reference sequence). Written as DNA, the CDR3 is TGTGCCAGCAAAGGACAGGGCTATTCACCCCTCCACTTT. Its protein is CASKGQGYSPLHF.

J is TRBJ2-3 and V is TRBV11-2; maybe TRBD1 (5 bases). V was clipped by 5 bases and J by 3 bases, with 9 bases between them. Germline CDR1 reads SGHAT; CDR2 reads FQNNGV. This CDR3 spans 13 amino acids. The CDR3 bases are TGTGCCAGCAGCCAGGGAATAACAGATACGCAGTATTTT. Translated, it gives CASSQGITDTQYF.

The count of this clone is one. The CDR3 is CASSFLDREFNGYTF. For the CDR3, the DNA is TGTGCCAGTAGTTTTTTGGACAGGGAATTTAATGGCTACACCTTC. The chain carries TRBV19 and TRBJ1-2, with 8 bases that match TRBD1. The germline gives CDR1 LNHDA, CDR2 SQIVND (reference sequence). V was pared by 5 bases and J by 6 bases, with 11 bases of the junction left unmatched. CDR3 length equals 15 residues.

The chain combines TRBV12-3 or TRBV12-4 with TRBJ1-5; D perhaps matches TRBD1 (5 bases). The CDR3 is made up of 13 amino acids. V lost 7 bases, J lost 7 bases, and 14 bases lay in between. The DNA for the CDR3 is TGTGCCAGCATCGAATCCCAGGGACAGCCCCAGCATTTT. This gives the protein CASIESQGQPQHF.

This rearrangement joins TRBV12-3 or TRBV12-4 to TRBJ1-1; no definite D call. This CDR3 is 13 amino acids long. V lost 3 bases and J lost 2, with 7 bases in between. The CDR3 region is CASSLGRNTEAFF. CDR3 DNA sequence: TGTGCCAGCAGTTTGGGCAGAAACACTGAAGCTTTCTTT.

To note about this clone: The same CDR3 can be traced to other DNA sequences in this sample. The genes are TRBV28 and TRBJ1-2; 9 bases are shared with TRBD1. The CDR3 has 13 amino acids. Germline values: CDR1 MDHEN, CDR2 SYDVKM. J lost 8 bases, V lost 4 bases, and 5 bases had no gene match. For the CDR3, the DNA is TGTGCCAGCAGTTCGGGACAGGGAGGCGGCTACACCTTC. It codes for CASSSGQGGGYTF.

The chain couples TRBV27 to TRBJ2-5; D is unclear. This CDR3 comprises 15 residues. V was cut by 3 bases and J by 2 bases, with 13 bases left in between. Germline CDR1 reads MNHEY; CDR2 reads SMNVEV (reference sequence). The CDR3 loop reads CASSFGGQDQETQYF. The CDR3 region has the DNA TGTGCCAGCAGTTTTGGTGGGCAGGATCAAGAGACCCAGTACTTC.

This chain uses TRBV6-6 with TRBJ1-1; 7 positions match TRBD1. CDR3 length: 15 residues. Germline assignment: CDR1 MNHNY and CDR2 SVGAGI (reference sequence). V shed 5 bases and J 5 bases; nucleotides not matched to a gene: 11. The CDR3 DNA follows: TGTGCCAGCAGTCACCAACAGGGGAAAGAAACTGAAGCTTTCTTT. It encodes CASSHQQGKETEAFF.

The chain uses TRBV5-1 and TRBJ1-1; tentative D call: TRBD1 (5 bases). The CDR3 runs to 15 residues. Germline assignment: CDR1 SGHRS and CDR2 YFSETQ. V was shortened by 0 bases and J by 4 bases, with 13 bases between the two germline ends. CDR3 in DNA: TGCGCCAGCAGCTTGGGCACTCAGGGTCTCACTGAAGCTTTCTTT. This codes for CASSLGTQGLTEAFF.

The chain joins TRBV5-5 to TRBJ1-5; D unclear. The germline V and J ends were trimmed by 0 bases and 9 bases, with 10 bases remaining between them. There are 13 residues in the CDR3. Per the germline V gene, CDR1 is SGHKS and CDR2 is YYEKEE (reference sequence). This chain's CDR3 is CASSLEGQRPQHF. The CDR3 coding sequence is TGTGCCAGCAGCTTGGAAGGTCAGCGGCCCCAGCATTTT.

V gene TRBV4-1 combines with J gene TRBJ1-2; 7 nucleotides align to TRBD1. The trim removed 4 bases at V and 5 bases at J, leaving 7 bases unmatched. The CDR3 contains 14 residues. The germline gives CDR1 MGHRA, CDR2 YSYEKL. This CDR3 reads CASSPGQDFYGYTF. CDR3 nucleotide sequence: TGCGCCAGCAGCCCAGGACAGGACTTTTATGGCTACACCTTC.

This sequence joins TRBV18 and TRBJ2-3; TRBD1 matches at 7 bases. The CDR3 spans 14 residues. Per the germline V gene, CDR1 is KGHSH and CDR2 is LQKENI. V was pared by 4 bases and J by 1 base, with 2 bases of the junction left unmatched. The DNA of the CDR3 is TGTGCCAGCTCACTACAGGGGCGCACAGATACGCAGTATTTT. It translates to CASSLQGRTDTQYF.

This clone came up a few times. The rearrangement uses TRBV19 and TRBJ1-2; TRBD1 agrees at 11 bases. Unmatched junction bases numbered 9, after V lost 2 bases and J lost 7 bases. The CDR3 runs 16 residues. Per germline, CDR1 LNHDA and CDR2 SQIVND (reference sequence). The CDR3 nucleotides read TGTGCCAGTAGTATATCCGCGCTTGGGACAGGGGGTGGCTACACCTTC. Translation gives CASSISALGTGGGYTF.

This chain uses TRBV4-3 with TRBJ2-5; maybe TRBD2 (6 bases). CDR1 is LGHNA, CDR2 YSLEER, per germline. V shed 4 bases and J shed 4 bases, with 13 bases lying between them. This CDR3 region has 14 residues. CDR3 DNA sequence: TGCGCCAGCAGCCCGGGACTGCCATTAGAGACCCAGTACTTC. Translation gives CASSPGLPLETQYF.

The rearrangement links TRBV7-9 to TRBJ2-5; no clear D gene. Deletions cut 5 bases from V and 2 bases from J, with 6 bases between. CDR3 length: 12 residues. CDR1 is SEHNR and CDR2 is FQNEAQ in the germline V gene (reference sequence). The CDR3 spells CASSPTQETQYF. The CDR3 DNA reads as TGTGCCAGCAGCCCCACACAAGAGACCCAGTACTTC. Using reference TRBV7-9 and TRBJ2-5 for the parts outside the CDR3, the full variable domain is DTGVSQNPRHKITKRGQNVTFRCDPISEHNRLYWYRQTLGQGPEFLTYFQNEAQLEKSRLLSDRFSAERPKGSFSTLEIQRTEQGDSAMYLCASSPTQETQYFGPGTRLLVL.

V and J are TRBV28 and TRBJ1-1; weak D call: TRBD1 (5 bases). Germline lookup yields CDR1 MDHEN and CDR2 SYDVKM. Trimming pared 5 bases from V and 0 bases from J, leaving 10 bases between. The length of the CDR3 is 14 residues. CDR3 region: CASSLRGVNTEAFF. The CDR3 DNA reads as TGTGCCAGCAGTCTTCGGGGGGTGAACACTGAAGCTTTCTTT.

The genes are TRBV20-1 and TRBJ1-5; maybe TRBD1 (5 bases). The CDR3 has 16 residues. Trimming pared 3 bases from V and 5 bases from J, leaving 20 bases between. Germline V gene lookup returns CDR1 DFQATT and CDR2 SNEGSKA (reference sequence). This CDR3 is CSASSGNRPLDQPQHF. The CDR3 nucleotides read TGCAGTGCTAGTTCAGGGAACCGCCCATTAGATCAGCCCCAGCATTTT.

The J gene is TRBJ2-3, the V gene TRBV2; 7 nucleotides agree with TRBD1. V lost 8 bases, J lost 0 bases, and 11 bases stayed unmatched. The CDR3 contains 16 residues. Germline V gene lookup returns CDR1 SNHLY and CDR2 FYNNEI. The CDR3 region is CASLYPTGTSTDTQYF. CDR3 DNA: TGTGCCAGCCTCTATCCGACAGGGACCAGCACAGATACGCAGTATTTT.